The clone carrying this TCR beta chain was seen a few times. Its specificity is unknown. The V and J ends lost 3 bases and 7 bases, in that order; junction bases with no gene match: 6. Germline-derived CDR1 and CDR2 are SGHTA and FQGNSA. CDR3 length equals 14 residues. The entry originates in a study of T cells after yellow fever vaccination. Turning to the study itself: Fractions containing few cells were prepared with SMART-Seq v4 Ultra Low Input. Study-level results: There was a possibility that FACS-sorted repertoires contained abundant clonotypes contaminating from the bulk population.

Template-switching 5'RACE yielded the TCR cDNA; a universal primer site and UMIs were added in the process. TCRdb passed the 5' RACE reads through MiXCR, listing each CDR3 protein once. The data hold a few hundred thousand distinct CDR3 sequences, with about a sixth observed a single time. The chain recombines TRBV7-2 with TRBJ2-1; 7 bases agree with TRBD1. Sample: PBMCs, taken around 5 days after the first yellow fever vaccination. This clonotype was sampled from a man between 18 and 29 years old who received the YFV17D yellow fever vaccine. CDR3 amino acids: CASSFRDRINEQFF. For the CDR3, the DNA is TGTGCCAGCAGCTTTAGGGACAGAATAAATGAGCAGTTCTTC.